The entry that follows covers one TCR beta chain sequence. Its recognized antigen is unknown. Per-base qualities were not stored, and no clone one base away is much larger. The intended sense of this specimen's time point label: about 28 days (+/-7) after the second vaccine dose. AZD1222 recipients with second doses at about 4 weeks or about 12 weeks were pooled, because spike-specific TCR depth and breadth did not differ between schedules. Vaccinee samples came from UK trials COV001 and COV002, including a single-blind randomized controlled phase 2/3 trial of AZD1222 (ChAdOx1 nCoV-19) in healthy adults. For TCRbeta chain sequencing, PBMC samples were collected from trial participants at day 0 and at day 28 after the second dose. The CDR3 regions of human TCRbeta chains were analyzed by immunosequencing. Per the authors' processing: Repertoire TCRs were matched against a reference library of SARS-CoV-2-specific TCRs generated with the MIRA antigen-specificity platform. Breadth was defined as the fraction of unique TCRs that were SARS-CoV-2-associated. Depth was defined as the fraction of total T cells that were SARS-CoV-2-associated. Using the MIRA data, every spike-specific TCR was mapped to the spike region that the TCR reacted to and assigned to either a CD4 or a CD8 class. Log10-transformed breadth and depth values were compared by one-way ANOVA with Sidak's multiple comparisons tests. As stored in TCRdb, this immuneACCESS dataset retains in-frame rearrangements with V and J assigned. A fraction of the clones does not appear; measured against another copy, unresolved V genes explain less than half of the discrepancy, and the remainder lacks a known reason. V and J calls and clone size are given by that table; D and trimming were obtained from the DNA. Here the sample has around 140,000 clones; about nine tenths occur a single time. The ten largest make up 1.5% to 2% of the sample.

The data were taken from a study of T cell responses to AZD1222 COVID-19 vaccine (dated by TCRdb to the early 2020s). Turning to the overall study: TCR sequencing was performed for 233 trial participants, of whom around 200 were given two doses of AZD1222 and approximately 25 were given two doses of MenACWY control vaccine. Trial participants were enrolled into age subgroups of 18-55, 56-69 and 70-plus years, which contained around 140, 26 and 57 TCR-sequenced participants, respectively. Results and caveats for the whole study, not just this receptor: The 56-69-year group was small, and its depth increase did not reach significance, likely because of low power. Participants were mostly white British and included more females than males, and it was suggested by the authors that clonal diversity may have been underestimated. A significant rise in spike-specific TCR breadth and depth was observed after two AZD1222 doses relative to day 0 and relative to MenACWY recipients. Conclusions about previously exposed vaccinees were limited because only six AZD1222 recipients were SARS-CoV-2 seropositive at baseline. The whole spike protein was spanned by vaccine-associated CD4 TCRs, and dominant responses were seen in regions 160-218 and 743-854. Because no samples from the day 14 peak response were available, repertoires could be characterized only after the peak T cell response. Reportedly, close to half of the unique spike-specific TCRs recognized epitopes lying outside the regions that are mutated in the B.1.351 and B.1.1.7 variants.

The CDR3 numbers 15 residues from cysteine through phenylalanine. Just the 45-base CDR3 DNA is kept, in frame starting at base 1. V sheds 1 base and J sheds 5 bases, leaving 11 bases between their ends. Taken from the germline V gene, the CDR1 and CDR2 loops are SGHNT and YENEEA. The sequence derives from an adult who received the AZD1222 COVID-19 vaccine. This chain joins TRBV11-3 to TRBJ2-2, with the D segment identity uncertain. The source material was peripheral blood, sampled 28 days after the second AZD1222 dose. The sequenced DNA: TGTGCCAGCAGCTTAGGAGGTTCATGGACCGGGGAGCTGTTTTTT. It encodes CASSLGGSWTGELFF.